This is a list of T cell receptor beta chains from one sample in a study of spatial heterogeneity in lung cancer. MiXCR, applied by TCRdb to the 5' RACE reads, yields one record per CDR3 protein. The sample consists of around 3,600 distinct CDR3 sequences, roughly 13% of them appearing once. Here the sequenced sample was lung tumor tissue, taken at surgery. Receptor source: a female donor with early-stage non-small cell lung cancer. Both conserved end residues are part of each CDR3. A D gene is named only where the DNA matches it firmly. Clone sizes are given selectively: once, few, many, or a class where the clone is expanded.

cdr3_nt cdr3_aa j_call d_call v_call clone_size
TGCAGCGTTGAAGATCTTCCCGGGGGGGTCCCAGATACGCAGTATTTT CSVEDLPGGVPDTQYF TRBJ2-3 TRBD2 TRBV29-1 few
TGCGCCAGCAGCTTGGGGGACACTGAAGCTTTCTTT CASSLGDTEAFF TRBJ1-1 . TRBV5-1 large
TGTGCCAGCAGCACCCTGTTGAGGGAGCAGTACTTC CASSTLLREQYF TRBJ2-7 . TRBV6-2/TRBV6-3 medium-sized
TGTGCCAGCCGGGCGACTAGCGGTACAGATACGCAGTATTTT CASRATSGTDTQYF TRBJ2-3 TRBD2 TRBV6-1 medium-sized
TGTGCCAGCAGCTTACCAATGGGCGGACGGCGAAGTTCACCCCTCCACTTT CASSLPMGGRRSSPLHF TRBJ1-6 . TRBV7-8 medium-sized
TGTGCCAGCACGCCTAGCGGGAGGGGCACCGGGGAGCTGTTTTTT CASTPSGRGTGELFF TRBJ2-2 TRBD2 TRBV7-9 medium-sized
TGTGCCAGCAGTCCAAGAGGGACAGGGGGTGAAAAACTGTTTTTT CASSPRGTGGEKLFF TRBJ1-4 TRBD1 TRBV6-5 medium-sized
TGCGCCAGCAGCTTGGTTTTAGATGAGCAGTTCTTC CASSLVLDEQFF TRBJ2-1 . TRBV5-1 .
TGTGCCAGCAGCTTAGAGGGACGGTACGGTGAAAAACTGTTTTTT CASSLEGRYGEKLFF TRBJ1-4 . TRBV7-2 medium-sized
TGTGCCAGCAGCGCGCGCCCAGGGGACGACTACGAGCAGTACTTC CASSARPGDDYEQYF TRBJ2-7 . TRBV28 medium-sized
TGCAGTGCTAGAGGCGGGAGGGCTGGTATTGGCAGTGAGCAGTTCTTC CSARGGRAGIGSEQFF TRBJ2-1 TRBD2 TRBV20-1 .
TGTGCCAGCAGCCCCGGACTAGCGGGTGAGCAGTTCTTC CASSPGLAGEQFF TRBJ2-1 TRBD2 TRBV11-3 few
TGTGCCAGCTCCTCGGCGGTACACAATGAGCAGTTCTTC CASSSAVHNEQFF TRBJ2-1 . TRBV18 medium-sized